Sequencing of this T cell receptor beta chain was carried out in a study of cytomegalovirus exposure and HLA in healthy donors (dated by TCRdb to 2016 to 2017). Turning to the overall study: According to an earlier analysis of around 600 of the donors, about 170 million T cells yielded roughly 110 million unique TCR beta sequences and less than 300 Gb of sequence data. Both class I and class II loci were covered by HLA typing, at four-digit resolution. Of the 300 to 500 genotyped donors, less than 90% were placed in the genetic ancestry cluster associated with self-reported Caucasian donors. An earlier analysis of 587 of the donors applied high-throughput TCR beta sequencing to assess whether each TCR beta V gene segment acted as functional or pseudogenic. Because of strong linkage in the cohort, roughly five DR-DQ haplotypes were treated as single units for association and clustering. To study patterns of TCR occurrence, a later analysis re-analyzed previously published TCR beta repertoires from around 670 donors and added high-resolution HLA genotyping. The number of typed donors differed by locus: roughly 629-630 for A, B, C, DRB1 and DQB1; some 540 for DQA1; approximately 600 for DPA1; and some 450 for DPB1. Approximately 300 gigabases of sequencing data and around 90 million unique TCR sequences made up an early release that covered 500 to 650 HLA-typed donors. To predict cytomegalovirus infection status, the study brought together high-throughput TCR immunosequencing, statistical association of individual TCRs with disease status, and machine learning. On average, over 200,000 unique TCR beta nucleotide sequences were sequenced per donor among a few hundred genotyped donors of the cohort, with around 19% of those sequences being non-productive. All discovery cohort repertoires had been generated using a single sequencing platform. Donor age, sex, ethnicity and CMV serostatus were compiled together with the repertoire data. The study aimed to test whether cataloging public T cell receptors could reveal signatures of past pathogen exposure. A later genetic analysis used genome-wide SNP genotypes for about three fifths of the 666 donors, treating that subset as a discovery cohort. The T cell repertoires of around 730 subjects were profiled by immunosequencing and related to cytomegalovirus serostatus. In addition to the first cohort of 650 to 800 subjects, a separate validation cohort of 130 or so different subjects was used. The later analysis used no new phenotypic data to find candidate immune exposures, relying instead on TCR beta sequences and their occurrence across donors.

CDR1 and CDR2, looked up from the germline V gene, are MGHRA and YSYEKL. Taken from cysteine to phenylalanine, the CDR3 has 17 residues. CDR3 DNA only is kept here, 51 bases in frame from base 1. Trimmed from V: 3 bases; trimmed from J: 4 bases; junction bases lacking a gene match: 12. What the authors observed across the whole study: Across donors, most TCR sequences were observed very rarely, whereas some public TCRs were present in many individuals. At a false discovery rate of 0.05, a later analysis linked under 20,000 TCR beta sequences to specific HLA alleles. When HLA alleles, especially DR and DQ, strongly co-occurred, TCR associations were difficult to assign to individual alleles. Linkage disequilibrium might explain the correlated functional status among segregating V segments, but an unknown experimental factor could not be ruled out. In a later analysis, HLA-associated TCR beta chains showed more clonal expansion and lower generation probabilities than non-associated chains that were equally common. According to the authors, the approach could potentially be generalized to other disease states and immunological phenotypes. In both the original and validation cohorts, the classifier was reported to diagnose cytomegalovirus status with high specificity and sensitivity. In a later genetic analysis, fewer N-insertions in productive TCRs were reported among donors in an Asian-associated ancestry cluster than the roughly 670-donor mean. A later analysis found that TCR association rates varied across HLA loci, with DRB1 alleles showing the most associated TCRs and HLA-C alleles the fewest. In an earlier analysis of fewer than 700 of the donors, most TCR beta V segments appeared in productive rearrangements about 90% or about 30% of the time, broadly matching IMGT annotations. CMV serostatus was the only immune exposure information available for the cohort. Because some donors lacked HLA typing at each locus, the association tests relied only on the typed subset. In vitro tests confirmed that a few of the cytomegalovirus-associated TCR beta chains recognize cytomegalovirus antigens. In a later genetic analysis, a missense DCLRE1C variant was associated with V-gene and J-gene trimming of TCR beta chains, and the association was replicated in an independent cohort. Presence/absence analyses assumed roughly uniform sequencing depth across donors, an assumption that may not hold. The study listed 164 TCR beta chains as associated with cytomegalovirus. A cluster of highly shared sequence variants was judged likely to represent a technical artifact of the sequencing pipeline. In a later analysis, most CMV-associated TCR beta chains were found to appear HLA-restricted, with HLA associations seemingly driven largely by CMV exposure. Several of the top co-occurrence clusters appeared to be linked to parvovirus B19, influenza, CMV and Epstein-Barr virus, according to a later analysis. Because the 87-base-pair reads could not distinguish some IMGT-functional V segments, including TRBV6-2 and TRBV6-3, those segments were excluded. A further reported finding was that TCR beta sequences accurately predicted the HLA-A and HLA-B alleles for most subjects in the first cohort. About 15 rarely observed V segments, including chromosome 9 orphons, were excluded from the earlier analysis of a few hundred of the donors because counts were too low. In this cohort, only TCR beta chains were sequenced, and detectable features were limited by the absence of alpha or paired-chain data.

Worth noting for this clone: Its antigen is still unknown. Base quality data are lacking; no much larger clone is found one base away.

The library was built by means of the immunoSEQ multiplex PCR assay. For the multiplex PCR, a mixture combining 60 forward primers for TCR Vbeta segments and 13 reverse primers for TCR Jbeta segments was used. The CDR3 region of rearranged TCR beta genes was amplified from genomic DNA with a multiplex PCR assay. The amplified TCR beta libraries were sequenced on the Illumina HiSeq System as 87-base-pair reads. Concerning the study's data processing: In a later analysis, tens of millions of unique TCR beta chains were counted across the 690 or so repertoires, and roughly 11 million of these chains were shared by at least two donors. Raw reads were error-corrected and collapsed into unique sequences by a nearest-neighbor algorithm in which closely related sequences were merged to remove PCR and sequencing errors. CDR3 sequences were aligned to IMGT reference sequences to assign V, D and J gene segments. For a sequence to be retained, a match of at least six nucleotides to both a V gene segment and a J gene segment was required. Rearrangements were called productive when the CDR3 lacked stop codons and stayed in frame with V and J; all others were non-productive. Following IMGT convention, CDR3 was defined as the stretch from the second conserved V-encoded cysteine to the conserved J-encoded phenylalanine. The earlier analysis of fewer than 750 of the donors excluded sequences that lacked an unambiguous match to a single V gene segment. In an earlier analysis of approximately 590 of the donors, a V segment was called functional when productive rearrangements were above 56.7%, and segregating when the standard deviation between donors exceeded 5%. A statistical classification framework was developed to diagnose cytomegalovirus status using the catalog of TCR beta chain sequences. In a later analysis, V and J genes were assigned by comparing TCR nucleotide sequences against IMGT/GENE-DB human TR gene sequences. A later analysis assigned CDR3 sequences and most-parsimonious VDJ recombination scenarios with the TCRdist pipeline. In a later analysis, every TCR beta chain was defined by the combination of its CDR3 amino acid sequence and its V-gene family, and reads without a unique V-gene family were dropped. A later analysis removed 500 to 600 highly shared, low-generation-probability nucleotide sequences to deal with suspected cross-contamination and a sequencing artifact. A later analysis calculated a clonal expansion index for each public chain from normalized within-repertoire ranks of inferred template counts. A later analysis computed generation probabilities with a VDJ recombination model fitted to out-of-frame rearrangements, and checked the results against IGoR. Hypergeometric tests were used in a later analysis to score TCR-TCR, TCR-HLA and TCR-CMV co-occurrence, with a repertoire-size bias correction applied to the TCR pairs. A later analysis estimated false discovery rates by permuting HLA or CMV assignments 20 times. In a later analysis, co-occurring TCRs were grouped with DBSCAN, and TCRdist sequence similarity was added when clustering was performed within HLA-allele-positive subsets. Co-occurrence clustering excluded repertoires with fewer than 30,000 or more than 120,000 public chains, plus five with anomalous nucleotide sharing. The table comes from immuneACCESS by way of TCRdb, which keeps in-frame sequences with V and J called. Part of the clones is missing from these tables; in studies checked, under half for an unresolved V gene and the rest for unknown reasons. That table supplies the V and J calls and clone size; D and trimming were determined from the DNA. The sample profile shows about 130,000 clones; about 72% of them were found once. 1.3% to 1.5% of the sample is taken by the ten largest.

In total, just over 650 healthy bone marrow donors made up the cohort. At the time of sampling, every cohort member was nominally healthy, though immune exposures that went unrecorded were likely present. The donor tested CMV seronegative and was one of the 352 seronegative cohort members. Each donor provided a peripheral blood sample, and peripheral blood mononuclear cells were used for TCR beta sequencing. The Qiagen DNeasy Blood Extraction Kit was used to extract genomic DNA from the blood cell samples. The TCR comes from a female donor in good health and CMV-seronegative. The sequence joins TRBV4-1 to TRBJ2-3; TRBD2 agrees with 8 junctional bases. The material sequenced was PBMCs. The CDR3 region reads CASSHKYGRERADTQYF. Read as DNA, the sequence is TGCGCCAGCAGCCATAAATACGGGAGGGAGAGGGCAGATACGCAGTATTTT.